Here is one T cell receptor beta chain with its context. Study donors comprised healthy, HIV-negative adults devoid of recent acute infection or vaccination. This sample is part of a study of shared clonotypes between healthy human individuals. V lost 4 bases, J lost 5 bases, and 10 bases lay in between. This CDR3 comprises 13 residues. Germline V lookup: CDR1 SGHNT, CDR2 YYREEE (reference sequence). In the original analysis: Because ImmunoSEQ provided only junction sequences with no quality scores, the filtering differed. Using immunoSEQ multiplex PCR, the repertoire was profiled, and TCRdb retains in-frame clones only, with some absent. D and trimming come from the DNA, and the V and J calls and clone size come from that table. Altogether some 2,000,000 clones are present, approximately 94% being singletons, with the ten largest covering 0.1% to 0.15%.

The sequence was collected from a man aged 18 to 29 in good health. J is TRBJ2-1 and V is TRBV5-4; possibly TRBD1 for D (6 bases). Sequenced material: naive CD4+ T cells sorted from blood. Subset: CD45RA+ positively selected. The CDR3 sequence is CASSPTGNNEQFF. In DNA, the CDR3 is TGTGCCAGCAGCCCCACAGGGAACAATGAGCAGTTCTTC.